The 19 T cell receptor beta chains below all came from one sample that was sequenced in a study of T cells in Graves' hyperthyroidism and ophthalmopathy. Authors of the study amplified TCR beta CDR3 regions from RNA transcripts. The HTBI primer set was used in a first-round RT-PCR of the TCR CDR3. TCRdb re-derived calls from the multiplex PCR reads in MiXCR, one entry per CDR3 protein. Here the sample spans about 740,000 distinct CDR3 sequences, 12% to 15% being singletons. Sequenced: blood. These receptor sequences come from a young woman with Graves' hyperthyroidism.

There are many counts of this clonotype. This chain connects TRBV28 to TRBJ1-6; tentative D call: TRBD1 (5 bases). The V and J ends lost 6 bases and 9 bases respectively, with 18 bases between them. Germline V gene data show CDR1 as MDHEN and CDR2 as SYDVKM. There are 15 residues in the CDR3. CDR3 sequence reads: CASRHPGREGSPLHF. The CDR3 DNA reads TGTGCCAGCAGACACCCGGGCAGGGAGGGTTCACCCCTCCACTTT.

This clonotype was observed a handful of times. This sequence joins TRBV7-3 and TRBJ2-2, with TRBD2 matching over 8 bases. The V gene's germline CDR1 is SGHTA and CDR2 FQGTGA. With V trimmed by 2 bases and J by 1 base, 3 bases remained unmatched. CDR3 length: 16 residues. Here the CDR3 DNA reads TGTGCCAGCAGCTTACAGCTAGCGGGGAACACCGGGGAGCTGTTTTTT. Translated, it gives CASSLQLAGNTGELFF. Full variable domain (remainder filled in from reference TRBV7-3 and TRBJ2-2): GAGVSQTPSNKVTEKGKYVELRCDPISGHTALYWYRQSLGQGPEFLIYFQGTGAADDSGLPNDRFFAVRPEGSVSTLKIQRTERGDSAVYLCASSLQLAGNTGELFFGEGSRLTVL.

The V and J genes are TRBV13 and TRBJ2-7; D remains unclear. Germline V lookup: CDR1 PRHDT, CDR2 FYEKMQ (reference sequence). The germline V and J ends were trimmed by 0 bases and 4 bases, with 10 bases remaining between them. The CDR3 consists of 14 residues. The chain's CDR3 is CASSLGLKGYEQYF. The CDR3 DNA is TGTGCCAGCAGCTTAGGCCTGAAGGGATACGAGCAGTACTTC.

This clonotype appeared many times. The chain uses TRBV11-2 and TRBJ2-5; D might be TRBD1 (6 bases). There are 15 residues in the CDR3. V lost 0 bases and J lost 5, with 13 bases in between. CDR1 is SGHAT and CDR2 is FQNNGV in the germline V gene. The CDR3 region has the DNA TGTGCCAGCAGCTTAGATCCCGGGACAAGCGAGACCCAGTACTTC. Its translation is CASSLDPGTSETQYF.

This clonotype showed up many times. This chain uses TRBV24-1 with TRBJ2-7; 9 nucleotides match TRBD2. V lost 3 bases and J lost 3; bases outside the gene matches: 14. CDR1 is KGHDR, CDR2 SFDVKD, per germline. CDR3 size: 18 residues. CDR3 nucleotide sequence: TGTGCCACCAGTGATGTTGAACTGCTAGCGGGGAAATACTACGAGCAGTACTTC. Residues: CATSDVELLAGKYYEQYF.

This clonotype was seen at least ten times. The chain carries TRBV6-1 and TRBJ2-7, with D tentatively TRBD2 (5 bases). Germline V gene lookup returns CDR1 MNHNS and CDR2 SASEGT. Trimming shortened V by 6 bases and J by 3 bases, and 15 bases separated the two germline ends. The CDR3 runs 14 residues. CDR3 DNA: TGTGCCAGCAGGGGAGCAACAAGCCACTACGAGCAGTACTTC. It codes for CASRGATSHYEQYF.

This clonotype has only a few counts. The chain joins TRBV5-1 to TRBJ1-4, with 12 bases identical to TRBD1. With 4 bases clipped from V and 11 bases from J, the junction kept 15 bases outside the gene matches. Germline V gives CDR1 SGHRS, CDR2 YFSETQ. The CDR3 runs 17 residues. The CDR3 spells CASSPGTGGEGGKKLFF. In DNA, the CDR3 is TGCGCCAGCAGCCCCGGGACAGGGGGCGAAGGTGGGAAGAAACTGTTTTTT.

This clonotype was seen at least ten times. V gene TRBV30 combines with J gene TRBJ1-1; tentative D call: TRBD1 (6 bases). CDR3 length: 14 amino acids. Germline lookup yields CDR1 GTSNPN and CDR2 SVGIG (reference sequence). Between the trimmed V and J ends, which lost 3 bases and 1 base, there was a span of 12 bases. CDR3: CAWRLGQWNTEAFF. The CDR3 DNA reads TGTGCCTGGAGGCTAGGACAGTGGAACACTGAAGCTTTCTTT.

The gene calls are TRBV2 and TRBJ2-3; D may be TRBD1 (6 bases). Germline-derived CDR1 and CDR2 are SNHLY and FYNNEI. V was shortened by 2 bases and J by 2 bases, with 11 bases between the two germline ends. This CDR3 spans 15 amino acids. DNA for the CDR3: TGTGCCAGCAGTGAACAGGGGCTATACACAGATACGCAGTATTTT. It yields the protein CASSEQGLYTDTQYF.

The CDR3, as DNA: TGTGCCTGGAGCGCCCGTCTGGAGTACGGGGAGCTGTTTTTT. Protein sequence: CAWSARLEYGELFF. The chain is built from TRBV30 and TRBJ2-2, with no clear D. This CDR3 comprises 14 residues. Between the trimmed V and J ends, which lost 3 bases and 7 bases, there was a span of 15 bases. From germline, CDR1 is GTSNPN and CDR2 SVGIG (reference sequence).

V is TRBV24-1 and J is TRBJ2-3; D is perhaps TRBD1 (5 bases). Germline lookup yields CDR1 KGHDR and CDR2 SFDVKD. The CDR3 is 15 amino acids. The V end lost 2 bases, the J end lost 2 bases, and 10 bases lay between the germline ends. This CDR3 is CATSDSGNPTDTQYF. Here the CDR3 DNA reads TGTGCCACCAGTGATTCAGGGAACCCCACAGATACGCAGTATTTT.

The V and J genes are TRBV19 and TRBJ2-5; possibly TRBD1 for D (5 bases). Germline CDR1 reads LNHDA; CDR2 reads SQIVND (reference sequence). The CDR3 consists of 14 residues. V lost 10 bases and J lost 3, with 18 bases in between. The CDR3 spells CATTKWGGEETQYF. DNA for the CDR3: TGTGCCACCACTAAATGGGGCGGTGAAGAGACCCAGTACTTC. The whole variable domain, filled in from reference TRBV19 and TRBJ2-5, reads DGGITQSPKYLFRKEGQNVTLSCEQNLNHDAMYWYRQDPGQGLRLIYYSQIVNDFQKGDIAEGYSVSREKKESFPLTVTSAQKNPTAFYLCATTKWGGEETQYFGPGTRLLVL.

This sequence joins TRBV14 and TRBJ2-2; either TRBD1 or TRBD2 may supply D (5 bases each). The CDR3 has 17 residues. The V gene's germline CDR1 is SGHDN and CDR2 FVKESK. V was shortened by 1 base and J by 3 bases, with 15 bases between the two germline ends. CDR3 DNA: TGTGCCAGCAGCCAAGGGCAGAGGGGTCAATACACCGGGGAGCTGTTTTTT. The encoded protein is CASSQGQRGQYTGELFF.

This clonotype turned up a few times. The chain joins TRBV7-9 to TRBJ1-2; possibly TRBD1 for D (5 bases). This CDR3 comprises 18 residues. Trimming took 4 bases from V and 1 from J, leaving 22 bases between them. The germline gives CDR1 SEHNR, CDR2 FQNEAQ (reference sequence). CDR3 amino acids: CASSSPLEGSLYNYGYTF. CDR3 DNA sequence: TGTGCCAGCAGCTCGCCGCTGGAGGGGTCCCTCTATAACTATGGCTACACCTTC.

This clonotype has just a few counts. The chain combines TRBV7-9 with TRBJ1-5; D is unclear. The germline CDR1 and CDR2 sequences are SEHNR and FQNEAQ (reference sequence). The CDR3 loop spans 14 amino acids. Trimming shortened V by 8 bases and J by 7 bases, and 18 bases separated the two germline ends. CDR3 sequence (DNA): TGTGCCAGCGGACCCTCGGGTAAGGGACAGCCCCAGCATTTT. This encodes CASGPSGKGQPQHF.

This clonotype was seen a few times. V is TRBV9 and J is TRBJ1-1; tentative D call: TRBD1 (5 bases). Germline V gene sequence: CDR1 SGDLS, CDR2 YYNGEE. The CDR3 contains 17 residues. The ends were cut back, 3 bases at V and 4 bases at J, with 22 bases in the middle. DNA of the CDR3: TGTGCCAGCAGCGCGCGGGACGGGTATTTATGGGGCACTGAAGCTTTCTTT. This gives the protein CASSARDGYLWGTEAFF.

This clonotype has more than one count but fewer than ten. The gene calls are TRBV7-3 and TRBJ2-5; no reliable D call. Looked up from germline, CDR1 is SGHTA and CDR2 is FQGTGA. V was pared by 1 base and J by 5 bases, with 8 bases between. The CDR3 extends over 13 amino acids. CDR3 sequence: CASSLNLWETQYF. CDR3 coding DNA: TGTGCCAGCAGCTTAAATCTATGGGAGACCCAGTACTTC.

This clonotype was recorded at least ten times. The V and J genes are TRBV6-1 and TRBJ2-7; 10 bases line up with TRBD1. Germline V gene sequence: CDR1 MNHNS, CDR2 SASEGT. V dropped 5 bases and J dropped 4; count of bases not matched to a gene: 11. This CDR3 region has 16 residues. This CDR3 reads CASSFRAGTGDYEQYF. The CDR3 bases are TGTGCCAGCAGTTTCAGGGCCGGGACAGGGGATTACGAGCAGTACTTC.

The CDR3 here is CASSLSRGFSYEQYF. The CDR3 nucleotides read TGTGCCAGCAGTTTATCGAGGGGCTTCTCCTACGAGCAGTACTTC. The chain employs TRBV27 and TRBJ2-7; D is possibly TRBD1 or TRBD2 (5 bases each). Germline assignment: CDR1 MNHEY and CDR2 SMNVEV (reference sequence). The V gene lost 0 bases and the J gene lost 0 bases, with 9 bases spanning the gap. This CDR3 has 15 residues.